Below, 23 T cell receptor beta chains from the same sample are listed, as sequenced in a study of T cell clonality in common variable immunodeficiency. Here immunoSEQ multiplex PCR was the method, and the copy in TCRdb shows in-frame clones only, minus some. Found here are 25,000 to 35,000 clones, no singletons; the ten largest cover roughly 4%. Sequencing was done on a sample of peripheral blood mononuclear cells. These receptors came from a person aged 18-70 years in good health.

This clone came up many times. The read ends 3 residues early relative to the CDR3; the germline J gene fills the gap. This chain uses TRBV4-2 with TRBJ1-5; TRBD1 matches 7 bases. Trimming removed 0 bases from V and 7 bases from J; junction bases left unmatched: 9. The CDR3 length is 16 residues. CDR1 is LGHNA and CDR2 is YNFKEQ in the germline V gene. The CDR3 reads CASSQDQGTGAQPQHF. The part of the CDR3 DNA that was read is TGTGCCAGCAGCCAAGATCAGGGAACAGGGGCCCAGCCC.

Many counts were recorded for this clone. Incomplete CDR3 DNA: TGCAGTGCTACAAGACGGAGGGCAGATACG. It yields the protein CSATRRRADT. The full CDR3 is CSATRRRADTQYF. J is TRBJ2-3 and V is TRBV20-1; perhaps TRBD2 as D (6 bases). The sequence runs out 3 residues before the end of the CDR3; the remainder is reconstructed from the germline J gene. Trimming removed 4 bases at V and 4 bases at J, with 12 bases between. CDR1 and CDR2 from the germline V gene are DFQATT and SNEGSKA (reference sequence). The CDR3 contains 13 residues.

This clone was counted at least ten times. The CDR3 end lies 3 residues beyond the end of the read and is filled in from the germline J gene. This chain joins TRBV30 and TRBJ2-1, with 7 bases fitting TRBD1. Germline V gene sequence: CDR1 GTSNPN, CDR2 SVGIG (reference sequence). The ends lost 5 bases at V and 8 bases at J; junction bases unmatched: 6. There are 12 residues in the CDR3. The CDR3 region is CAWQQGWYEQFF. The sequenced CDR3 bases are TGTGCCTGGCAACAGGGGTGGTATGAG.

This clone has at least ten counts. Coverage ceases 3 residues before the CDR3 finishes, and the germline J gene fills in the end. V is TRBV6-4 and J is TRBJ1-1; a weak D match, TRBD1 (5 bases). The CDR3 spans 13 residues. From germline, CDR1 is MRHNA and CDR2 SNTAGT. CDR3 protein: CASSDGEGQRAFF. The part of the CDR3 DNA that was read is TGTGCCAGCAGTGACGGGGAGGGGCAGAGG.

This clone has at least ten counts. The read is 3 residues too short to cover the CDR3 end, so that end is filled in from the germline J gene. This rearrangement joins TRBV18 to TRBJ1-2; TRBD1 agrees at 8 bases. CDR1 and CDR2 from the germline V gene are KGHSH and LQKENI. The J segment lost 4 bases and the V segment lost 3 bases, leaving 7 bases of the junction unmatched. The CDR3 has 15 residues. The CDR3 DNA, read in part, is TGTGCCAGCTCACCCCAGACAGGGGACGGCTATGGC. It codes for CASSPQTGDGYG. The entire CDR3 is CASSPQTGDGYGYTF.

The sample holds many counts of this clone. The chain's CDR3 is CASSPLTPGLANEQFF. The sequenced part of the CDR3 DNA is TGTGCCAGCTCACCATTGACGCCGGGACTAGCCAATGAG. The rearrangement links TRBV18 to TRBJ2-1, with 9 nucleotides matching TRBD2. The observed sequence ends 3 residues before the CDR3 terminus, with the missing tail filled in from the germline J gene. The CDR3 is 16 residues long. The germline V gene has CDR1 KGHSH and CDR2 LQKENI. V trimming: 2 bases; J trimming: 6 bases; junction bases outside the gene matches: 8.

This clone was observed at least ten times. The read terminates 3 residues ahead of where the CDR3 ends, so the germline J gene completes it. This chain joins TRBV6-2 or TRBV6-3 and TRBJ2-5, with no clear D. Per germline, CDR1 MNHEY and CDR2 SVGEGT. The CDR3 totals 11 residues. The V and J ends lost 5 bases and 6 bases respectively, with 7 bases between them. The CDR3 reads CASSHGQTQYF. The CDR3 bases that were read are TGTGCCAGCAGTCACGGTCAGACC.

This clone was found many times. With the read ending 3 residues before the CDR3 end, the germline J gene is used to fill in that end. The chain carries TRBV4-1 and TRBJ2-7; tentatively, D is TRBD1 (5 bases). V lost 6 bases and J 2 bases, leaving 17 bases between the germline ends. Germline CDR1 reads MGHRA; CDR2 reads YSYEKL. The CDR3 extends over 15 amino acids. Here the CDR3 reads CASRHRPQRTYEQYF. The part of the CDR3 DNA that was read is TGCGCCAGCAGACACAGGCCCCAGCGAACCTACGAG.

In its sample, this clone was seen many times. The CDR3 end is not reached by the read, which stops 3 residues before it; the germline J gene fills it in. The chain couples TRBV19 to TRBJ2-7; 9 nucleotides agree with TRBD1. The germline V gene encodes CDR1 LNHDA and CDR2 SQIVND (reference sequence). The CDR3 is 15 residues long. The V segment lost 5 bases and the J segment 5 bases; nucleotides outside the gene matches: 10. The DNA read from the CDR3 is TGTGCCAGTAGTCCTCTATCGACAGGGGGGCACGAG. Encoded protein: CASSPLSTGGHE. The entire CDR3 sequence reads CASSPLSTGGHEQYF.

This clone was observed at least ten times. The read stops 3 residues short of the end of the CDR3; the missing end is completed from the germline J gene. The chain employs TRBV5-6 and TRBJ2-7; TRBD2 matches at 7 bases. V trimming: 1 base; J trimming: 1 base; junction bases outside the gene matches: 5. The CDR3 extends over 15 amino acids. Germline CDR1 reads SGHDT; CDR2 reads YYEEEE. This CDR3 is CASSLWLGGSYEQYF. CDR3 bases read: TGTGCCAGCAGCTTGTGGTTGGGGGGGTCCTACGAG.

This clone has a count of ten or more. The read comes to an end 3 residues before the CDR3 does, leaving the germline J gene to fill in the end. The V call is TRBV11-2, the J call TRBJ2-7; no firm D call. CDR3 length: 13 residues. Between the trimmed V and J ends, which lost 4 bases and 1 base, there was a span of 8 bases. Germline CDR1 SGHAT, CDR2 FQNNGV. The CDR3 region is CASSSALSYEQYF. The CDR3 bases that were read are TGTGCCAGCAGCTCCGCGCTATCCTACGAG. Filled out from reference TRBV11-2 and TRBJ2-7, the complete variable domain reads EAGVAQSPRYKIIEKRQSVAFWCNPISGHATLYWYQQILGQGPKLLIQFQNNGVVDDSQLPKDRFSAERLKGVDSTLKIQPAKLEDSAVYLCASSSALSYEQYFGPGTRLTVT.

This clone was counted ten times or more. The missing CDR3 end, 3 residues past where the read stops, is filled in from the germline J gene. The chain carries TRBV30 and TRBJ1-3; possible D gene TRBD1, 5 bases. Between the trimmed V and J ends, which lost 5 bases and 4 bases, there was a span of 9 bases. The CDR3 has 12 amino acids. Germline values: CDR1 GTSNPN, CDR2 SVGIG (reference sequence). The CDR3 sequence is CAWSRGGNTIYF. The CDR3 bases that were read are TGTGCCTGGTCGCGGGGGGGAAACACC.

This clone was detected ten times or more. CDR3 region: CATSDSATNEKLFF. Incomplete CDR3 DNA: TGTGCCACGTCGGACAGTGCAACTAATGAAAAG. The chain employs TRBV19 and TRBJ2-2; possible D gene TRBD1, 6 bases. The read stops 3 residues short of the end of the CDR3; the missing end is completed from the germline J gene. Germline values: CDR1 LNHDA, CDR2 SQIVND (reference sequence). The CDR3 totals 14 residues.

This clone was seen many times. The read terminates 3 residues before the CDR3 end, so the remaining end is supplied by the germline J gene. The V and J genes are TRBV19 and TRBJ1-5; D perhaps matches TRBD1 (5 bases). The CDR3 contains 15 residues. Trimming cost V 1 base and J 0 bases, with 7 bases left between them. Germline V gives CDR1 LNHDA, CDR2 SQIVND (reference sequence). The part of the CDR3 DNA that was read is TGTGCCAGTAGTATAGGGACACCTAGCAATCAGCCC. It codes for CASSIGTPSNQP. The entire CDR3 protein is CASSIGTPSNQPQHF.

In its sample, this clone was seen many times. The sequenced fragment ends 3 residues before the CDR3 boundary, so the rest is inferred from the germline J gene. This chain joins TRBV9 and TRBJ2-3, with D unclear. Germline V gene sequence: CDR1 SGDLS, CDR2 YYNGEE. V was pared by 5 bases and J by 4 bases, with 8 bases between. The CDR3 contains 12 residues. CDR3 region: CASRQSADTQYF. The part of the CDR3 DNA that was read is TGTGCCAGCAGGCAATCGGCAGATACG.

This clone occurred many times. CDR3 residues: CASSTRGKSTEAFF. The covered CDR3 bases are TGTGCCAGCAGCACTAGGGGGAAGAGCACTGAA. V is TRBV14 and J is TRBJ1-1; tentative D call: TRBD1 (6 bases). The read gets to within 3 residues of the CDR3 end, and the germline J gene fills in the rest. This CDR3 has 14 residues. Germline V CDR1 and CDR2: SGHDN, FVKESK. Trimming stripped 5 bases from V and 4 bases from J, with 14 bases between.

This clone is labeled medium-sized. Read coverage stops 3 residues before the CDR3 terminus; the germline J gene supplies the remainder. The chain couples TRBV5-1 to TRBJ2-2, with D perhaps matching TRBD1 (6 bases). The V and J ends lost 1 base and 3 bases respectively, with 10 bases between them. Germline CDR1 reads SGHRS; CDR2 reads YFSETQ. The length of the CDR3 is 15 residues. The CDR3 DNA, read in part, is TGCGCCAGCAGCTTGAATGCAGGGGACACCGGGGAG. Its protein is CASSLNAGDTGE. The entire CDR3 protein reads CASSLNAGDTGELFF.

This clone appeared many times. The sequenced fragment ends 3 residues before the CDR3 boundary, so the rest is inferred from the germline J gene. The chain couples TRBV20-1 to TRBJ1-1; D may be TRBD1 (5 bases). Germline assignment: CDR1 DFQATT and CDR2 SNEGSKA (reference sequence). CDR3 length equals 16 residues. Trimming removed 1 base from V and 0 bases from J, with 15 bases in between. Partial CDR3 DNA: TGCAGTGCTAGAGCTGCAGGGCCCCTCTTGAACACTGAA. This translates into CSARAAGPLLNTE. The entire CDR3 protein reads CSARAAGPLLNTEAFF.

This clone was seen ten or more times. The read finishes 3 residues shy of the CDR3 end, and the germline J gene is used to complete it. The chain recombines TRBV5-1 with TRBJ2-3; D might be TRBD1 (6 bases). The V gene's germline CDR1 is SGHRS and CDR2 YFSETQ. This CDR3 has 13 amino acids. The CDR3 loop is CASSYEGGHTQYF. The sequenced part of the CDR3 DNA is TGCGCCAGCAGCTATGAAGGGGGTCACACG.

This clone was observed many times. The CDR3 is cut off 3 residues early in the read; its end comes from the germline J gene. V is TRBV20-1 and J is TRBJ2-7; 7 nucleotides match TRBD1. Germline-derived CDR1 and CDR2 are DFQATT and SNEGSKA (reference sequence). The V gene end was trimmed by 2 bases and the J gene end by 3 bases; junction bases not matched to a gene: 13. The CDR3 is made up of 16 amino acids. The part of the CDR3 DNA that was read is TGCAGTGCTAGACCCGTTGGGGCCAGGGGGATCTACGAG. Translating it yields CSARPVGARGIYE. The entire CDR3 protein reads CSARPVGARGIYEQYF.

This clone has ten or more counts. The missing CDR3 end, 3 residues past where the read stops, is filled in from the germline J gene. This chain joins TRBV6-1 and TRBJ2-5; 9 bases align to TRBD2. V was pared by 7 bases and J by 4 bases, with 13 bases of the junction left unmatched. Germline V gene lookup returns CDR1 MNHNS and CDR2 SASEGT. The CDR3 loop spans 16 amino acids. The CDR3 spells CASIESLAGLGETQYF. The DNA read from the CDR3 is TGTGCCAGCATTGAGAGCCTAGCGGGGTTGGGAGAGACC.

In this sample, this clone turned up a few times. CDR3 DNA, as far as it was read: TGTGCCAGCAGTGGTGAGGCGGCCTATGGC. Translation gives CASSGEAAYG. The full CDR3 protein is CASSGEAAYGYTF. The genes are TRBV2 and TRBJ1-2; D is unresolved. The CDR3 extends 3 residues past the end of the read, so its final part is completed from the germline J gene. The germline V and J ends were trimmed by 4 bases and 4 bases, with 10 bases remaining between them. The CDR3 has 13 residues. Germline V gives CDR1 SNHLY, CDR2 FYNNEI.

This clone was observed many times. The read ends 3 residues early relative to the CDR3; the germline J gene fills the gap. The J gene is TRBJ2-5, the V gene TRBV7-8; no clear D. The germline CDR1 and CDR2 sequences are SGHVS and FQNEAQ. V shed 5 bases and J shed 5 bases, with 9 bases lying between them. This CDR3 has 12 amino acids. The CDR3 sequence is CASSRAMETQYF. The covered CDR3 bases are TGTGCCAGCAGCAGGGCCATGGAGACC.